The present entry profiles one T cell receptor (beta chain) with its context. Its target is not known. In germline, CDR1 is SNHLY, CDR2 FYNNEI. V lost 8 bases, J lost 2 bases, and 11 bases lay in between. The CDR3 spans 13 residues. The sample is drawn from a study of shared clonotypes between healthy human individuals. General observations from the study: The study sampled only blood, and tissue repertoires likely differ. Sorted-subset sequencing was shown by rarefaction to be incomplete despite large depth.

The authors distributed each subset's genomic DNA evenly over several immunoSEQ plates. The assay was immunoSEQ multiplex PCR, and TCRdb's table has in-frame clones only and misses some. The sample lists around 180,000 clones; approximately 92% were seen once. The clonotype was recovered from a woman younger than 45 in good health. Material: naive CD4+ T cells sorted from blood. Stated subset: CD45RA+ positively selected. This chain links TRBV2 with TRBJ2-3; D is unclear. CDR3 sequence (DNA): TGTGCCAGCCAAGGCGACTTCACAGATACGCAGTATTTT. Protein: CASQGDFTDTQYF.